This section outlines one TCR beta chain sequence together with its context. Antigen unknown. Combining a sample-barcoded 5' primer with a J-beta primer mix, a second PCR ran for roughly 7 to 12 cycles. TCRdb re-called the 5' RACE reads through MiXCR, storing one row per CDR3 protein. The data show around 580,000 distinct CDR3 sequences, 47% seen once. This specimen comes from a study of blood T cells in healthy people across ages. Study-level findings and limits: Strong correlation existed between TCR beta diversity and naive T cell percentage.

The germline CDR1 and CDR2 sequences are SEHNR and FQNEAQ (reference sequence). The V and J ends lost 2 bases and 1 base respectively, with 9 bases between them. There are 14 residues in the CDR3. The clonotype originates from a man at least 80 years old in good health. The material sequenced was blood. The chain is built from TRBV7-9 and TRBJ2-7, with D unresolved. CDR3 in DNA: TGTGCCAGCAGCTTATCTTCCTATTCCTACGAGCAGTACTTC. Its protein is CASSLSSYSYEQYF.